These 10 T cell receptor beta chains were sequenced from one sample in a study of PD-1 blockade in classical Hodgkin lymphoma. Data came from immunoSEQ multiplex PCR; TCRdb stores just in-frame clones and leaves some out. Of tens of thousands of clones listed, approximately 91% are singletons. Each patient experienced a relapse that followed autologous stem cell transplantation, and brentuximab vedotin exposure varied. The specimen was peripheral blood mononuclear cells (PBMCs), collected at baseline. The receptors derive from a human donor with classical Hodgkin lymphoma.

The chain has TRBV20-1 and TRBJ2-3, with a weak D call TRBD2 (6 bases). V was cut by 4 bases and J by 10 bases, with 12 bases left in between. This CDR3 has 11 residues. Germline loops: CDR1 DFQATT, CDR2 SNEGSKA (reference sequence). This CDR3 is CSATGTGAQYF. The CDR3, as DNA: TGCAGTGCTACTGGGACTGGGGCGCAGTATTTT.

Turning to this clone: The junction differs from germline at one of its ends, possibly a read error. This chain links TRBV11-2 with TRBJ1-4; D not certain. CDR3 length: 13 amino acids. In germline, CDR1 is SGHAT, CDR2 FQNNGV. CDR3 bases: TGTGCCAGCAGCTTAGGGACGGGTGAGAAACTAAGCTTT. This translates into CASSLGTGEKLSF.

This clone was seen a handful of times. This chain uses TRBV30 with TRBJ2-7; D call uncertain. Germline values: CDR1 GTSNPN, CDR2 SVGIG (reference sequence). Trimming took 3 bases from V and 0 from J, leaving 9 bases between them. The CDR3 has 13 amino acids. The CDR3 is CAWRVPPSYEQYF. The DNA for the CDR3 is TGTGCCTGGAGGGTTCCCCCCTCCTACGAGCAGTACTTC.

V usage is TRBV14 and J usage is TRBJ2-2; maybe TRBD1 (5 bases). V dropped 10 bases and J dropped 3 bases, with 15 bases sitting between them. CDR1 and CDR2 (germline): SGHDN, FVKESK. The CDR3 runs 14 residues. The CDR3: CATSEQVYTGELFF. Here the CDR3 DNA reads TGTGCCACTTCCGAACAGGTGTACACCGGGGAGCTGTTTTTT.

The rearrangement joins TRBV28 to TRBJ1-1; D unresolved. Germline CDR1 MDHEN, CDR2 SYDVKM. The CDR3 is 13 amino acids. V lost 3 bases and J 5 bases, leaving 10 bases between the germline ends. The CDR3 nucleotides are TGTGCCAGCAGTTTCTCTCCCAGGACTGAAGCTTTCTTT. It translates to CASSFSPRTEAFF. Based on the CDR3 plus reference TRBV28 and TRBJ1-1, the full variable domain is DVKVTQSSRYLVKRTGEKVFLECVQDMDHENMFWYRQDPGLGLRLIYFSYDVKMKEKGDIPEGYSVSREKKERFSLILESASTNQTSMYLCASSFSPRTEAFFGQGTRLTVV.

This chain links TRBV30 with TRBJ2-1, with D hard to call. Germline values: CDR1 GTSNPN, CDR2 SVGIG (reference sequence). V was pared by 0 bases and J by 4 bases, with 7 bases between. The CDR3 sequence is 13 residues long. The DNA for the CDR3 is TGTGCCTGGAGTGTATCCTTTTACAATGAGCAGTTCTTC. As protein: CAWSVSFYNEQFF.

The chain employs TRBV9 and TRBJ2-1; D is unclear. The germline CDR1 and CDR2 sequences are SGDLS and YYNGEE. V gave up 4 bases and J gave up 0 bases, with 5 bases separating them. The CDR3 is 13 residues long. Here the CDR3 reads CASSMSSYNEQFF. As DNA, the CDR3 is TGTGCCAGCAGCATGAGCTCCTACAATGAGCAGTTCTTC.

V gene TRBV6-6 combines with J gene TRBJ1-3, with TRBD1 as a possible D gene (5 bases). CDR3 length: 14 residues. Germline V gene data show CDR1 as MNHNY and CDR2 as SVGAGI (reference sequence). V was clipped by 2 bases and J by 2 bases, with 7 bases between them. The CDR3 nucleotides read TGTGCCAGCAGTTACGAGGGGCCTGGAAACACCATATATTTT. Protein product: CASSYEGPGNTIYF.

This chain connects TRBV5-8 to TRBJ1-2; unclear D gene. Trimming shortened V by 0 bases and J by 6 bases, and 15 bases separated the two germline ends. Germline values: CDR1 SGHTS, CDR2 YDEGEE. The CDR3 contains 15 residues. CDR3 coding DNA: TGTGCCAGCAGCTTGGGGGCTGGGTGGTCGGATGGCTACACCTTC. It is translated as CASSLGAGWSDGYTF.

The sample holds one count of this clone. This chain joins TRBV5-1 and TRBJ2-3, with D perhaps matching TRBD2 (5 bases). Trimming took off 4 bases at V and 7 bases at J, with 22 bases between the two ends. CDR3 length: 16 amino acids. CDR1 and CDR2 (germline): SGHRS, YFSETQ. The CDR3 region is CASSLPSWRGPNTQYF. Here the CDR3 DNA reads TGCGCCAGCAGCCTACCCAGTTGGAGAGGGCCGAATACGCAGTATTTT.